This T cell receptor (beta chain) was found in a study of spatial heterogeneity in lung cancer. General study points: Expanded alpha and beta TCR counts within tumors tracked tumor mutation counts.

Germline CDR1 and CDR2: SNHLY and FYNNEI. Trimming stripped 7 bases from V and 6 bases from J, with 18 bases between. This CDR3 spans 14 amino acids. TCRdb reprocessed the 5' RACE reads via MiXCR and lists one record per CDR3 protein. Of approximately 9,200 distinct CDR3 sequences listed, 4.5% to 6% are singletons. Specified time point: sample taken at primary tumor resection. This clonotype qualifies as medium-sized. No antigen is known for it. The chain is built from TRBV2 and TRBJ1-2; a possible D gene is TRBD1 (5 bases). The source of this sequence is a female donor with early-stage non-small cell lung cancer. Sample: lung tumor tissue, taken at surgery. Written as DNA, the CDR3 is TGTGCCAGCAATTTCCGGACACTGTTCGATGGCTACACCTTC. Translation: CASNFRTLFDGYTF. Drawing the rest from reference TRBV2 and TRBJ1-2, the complete variable domain is EPEVTQTPSHQVTQMGQEVILRCVPISNHLYFYWYRQILGQKVEFLVSFYNNEISEKSEIFDDQFSVERPDGSNFTLKIRSTKLEDSAMYFCASNFRTLFDGYTFGSGTRLTVV.